What follows describes a single T cell receptor (beta chain). A much more abundant neighbour one base away suggests this may be a read error. Staff drew approximately 9.7 milliliters of peripheral blood from each donor. The data belong to a study of blood T cells in healthy people across ages. The V gene's germline CDR1 is MNHNY and CDR2 SVGAGI (reference sequence). The CDR3 runs 14 residues. A second PCR, run for about 7 to 11 cycles, used a sample-barcoded 5' primer plus a J-beta primer mix. TCRdb used MiXCR to reprocess the 5' RACE reads, holding one entry per CDR3 protein. The data show approximately 580,000 distinct CDR3 sequences, nearly 25% seen once. These same records also appear under a second study, on T cells of mothers and their children.

The sequence was obtained from a boy younger than 18 in good health. The sequenced sample consisted of blood. This chain uses TRBV6-6 with TRBJ1-1; the D gene is possibly TRBD1 (6 bases). The CDR3 here is CAGSSKEGGTEAFF. CDR3 nucleotide sequence: TGTGCCGGCAGTTCCAAGGAGGGGGGCACTGAAGCTTTCTTT.